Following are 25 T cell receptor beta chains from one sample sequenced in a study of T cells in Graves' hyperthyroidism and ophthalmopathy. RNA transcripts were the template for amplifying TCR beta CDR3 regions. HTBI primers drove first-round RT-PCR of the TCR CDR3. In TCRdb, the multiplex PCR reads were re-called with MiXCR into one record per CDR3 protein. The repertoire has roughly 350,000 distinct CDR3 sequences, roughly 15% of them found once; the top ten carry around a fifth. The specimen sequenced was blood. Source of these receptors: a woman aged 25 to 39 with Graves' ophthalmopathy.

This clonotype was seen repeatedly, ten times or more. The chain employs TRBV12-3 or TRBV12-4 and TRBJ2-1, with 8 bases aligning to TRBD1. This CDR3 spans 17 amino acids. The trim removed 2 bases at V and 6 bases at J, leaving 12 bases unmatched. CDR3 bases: TGTGCCAGCAGTTTATCCAGGACAGGGAATGTAGTCAATGAGCAGTTCTTC. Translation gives CASSLSRTGNVVNEQFF.

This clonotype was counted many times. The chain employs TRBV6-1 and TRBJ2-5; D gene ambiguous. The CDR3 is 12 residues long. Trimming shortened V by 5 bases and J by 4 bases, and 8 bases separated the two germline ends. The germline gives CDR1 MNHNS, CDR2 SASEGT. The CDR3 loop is CASSSMGETQYF. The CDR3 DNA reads TGTGCCAGCAGTTCCATGGGAGAGACCCAGTACTTC.

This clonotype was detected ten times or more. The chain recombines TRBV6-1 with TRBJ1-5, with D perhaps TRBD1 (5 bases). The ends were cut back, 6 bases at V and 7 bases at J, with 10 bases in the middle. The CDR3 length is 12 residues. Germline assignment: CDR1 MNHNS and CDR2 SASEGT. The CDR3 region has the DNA TGTGCCAGCAGCACCGGGGGACAGCCCCAGCATTTT. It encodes CASSTGGQPQHF.

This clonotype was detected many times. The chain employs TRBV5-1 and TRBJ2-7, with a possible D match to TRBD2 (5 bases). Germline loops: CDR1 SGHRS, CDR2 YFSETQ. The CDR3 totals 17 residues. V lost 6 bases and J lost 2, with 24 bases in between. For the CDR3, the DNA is TGCGCCAGCAAGCAGAGGCCCGGACTTCAAGAGACCTACGAGCAGTACTTC. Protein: CASKQRPGLQETYEQYF.

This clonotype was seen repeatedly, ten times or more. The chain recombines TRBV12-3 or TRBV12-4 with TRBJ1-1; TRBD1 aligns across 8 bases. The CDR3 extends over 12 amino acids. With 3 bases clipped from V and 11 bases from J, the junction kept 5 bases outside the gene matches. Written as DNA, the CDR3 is TGTGCCAGCAGTTTCAGGGGGCAAGGGGCTTTCTTT. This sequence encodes CASSFRGQGAFF.

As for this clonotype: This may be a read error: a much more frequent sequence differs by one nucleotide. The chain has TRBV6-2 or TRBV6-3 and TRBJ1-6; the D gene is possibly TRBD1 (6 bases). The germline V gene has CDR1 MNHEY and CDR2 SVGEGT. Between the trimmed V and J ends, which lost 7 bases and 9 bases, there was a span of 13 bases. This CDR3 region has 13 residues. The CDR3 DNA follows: TGTGCCAGCAAGCAGAAAGGGGGTTCACCCCTCCACTTT. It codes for CASKQKGGSPLHF.

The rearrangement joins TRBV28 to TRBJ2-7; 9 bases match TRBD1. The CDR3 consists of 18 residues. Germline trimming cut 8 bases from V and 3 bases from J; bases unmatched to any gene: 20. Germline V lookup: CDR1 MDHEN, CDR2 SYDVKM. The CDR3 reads CASEIYMGRGTGRYEQYF. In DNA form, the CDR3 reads TGTGCCAGCGAAATTTATATGGGTAGGGGGACAGGGCGCTACGAGCAGTACTTC. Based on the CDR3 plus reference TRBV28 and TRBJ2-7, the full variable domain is DVKVTQSSRYLVKRTGEKVFLECVQDMDHENMFWYRQDPGLGLRLIYFSYDVKMKEKGDIPEGYSVSREKKERFSLILESASTNQTSMYLCASEIYMGRGTGRYEQYFGPGTRLTVT.

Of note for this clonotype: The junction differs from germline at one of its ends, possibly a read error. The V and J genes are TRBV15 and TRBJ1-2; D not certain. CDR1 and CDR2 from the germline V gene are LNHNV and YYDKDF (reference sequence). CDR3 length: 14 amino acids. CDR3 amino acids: CATSSLAGSYGHTF. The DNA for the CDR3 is TGTGCCACCAGCAGCCTTGCCGGCAGCTATGGCCACACCTTC. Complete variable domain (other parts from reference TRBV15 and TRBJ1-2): DAMVIQNPRYQVTQFGKPVTLSCSQTLNHNVMYWYQQKSSQAPKLLFHYYDKDFNNEADTPDNFQSRRPNTSFCFLDIRSPGLGDTAMYLCATSSLAGSYGHTFGSGTRLTVV.

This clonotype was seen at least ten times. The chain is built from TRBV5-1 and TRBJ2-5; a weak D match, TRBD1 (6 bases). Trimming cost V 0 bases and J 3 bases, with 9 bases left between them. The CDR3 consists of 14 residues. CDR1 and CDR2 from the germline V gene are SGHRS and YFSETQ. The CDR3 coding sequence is TGCGCCAGCAGCTTGGACAGGGCAGAAGAGACCCAGTACTTC. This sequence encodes CASSLDRAEETQYF.

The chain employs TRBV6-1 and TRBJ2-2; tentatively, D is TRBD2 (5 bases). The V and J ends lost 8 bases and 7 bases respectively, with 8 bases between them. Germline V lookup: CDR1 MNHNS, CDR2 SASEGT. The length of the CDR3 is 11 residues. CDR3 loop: CASGLGGELFF. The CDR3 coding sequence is TGTGCCAGCGGACTCGGCGGGGAGCTGTTTTTT.

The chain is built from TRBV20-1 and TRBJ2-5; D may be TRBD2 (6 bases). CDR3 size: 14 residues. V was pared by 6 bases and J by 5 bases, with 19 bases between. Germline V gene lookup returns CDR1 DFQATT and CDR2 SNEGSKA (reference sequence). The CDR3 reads CSARIEEGLETQYF. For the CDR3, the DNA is TGCAGTGCCCGAATAGAGGAGGGGTTGGAGACCCAGTACTTC.

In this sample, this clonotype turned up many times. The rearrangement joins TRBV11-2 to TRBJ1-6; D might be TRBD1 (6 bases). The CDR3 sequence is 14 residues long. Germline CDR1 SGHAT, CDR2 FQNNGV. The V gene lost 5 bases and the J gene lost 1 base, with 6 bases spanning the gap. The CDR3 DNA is TGTGCCAGCAGCCAGGGGTCCTATAATTCACCCCTCCACTTT. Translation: CASSQGSYNSPLHF.

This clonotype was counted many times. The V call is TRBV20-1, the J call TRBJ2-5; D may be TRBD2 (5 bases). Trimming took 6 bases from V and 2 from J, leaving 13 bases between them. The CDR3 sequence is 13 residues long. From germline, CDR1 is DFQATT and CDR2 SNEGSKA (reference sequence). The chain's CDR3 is CSAPSLAQETQYF. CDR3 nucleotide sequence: TGCAGTGCCCCTTCGCTAGCACAAGAGACCCAGTACTTC.

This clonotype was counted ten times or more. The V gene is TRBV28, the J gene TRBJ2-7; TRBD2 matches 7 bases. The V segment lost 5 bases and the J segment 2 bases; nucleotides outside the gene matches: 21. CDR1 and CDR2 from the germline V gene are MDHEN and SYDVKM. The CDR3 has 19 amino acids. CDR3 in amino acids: CASSNTWTPWLAVAYEQYF. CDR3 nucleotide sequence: TGTGCCAGCAGTAACACATGGACTCCTTGGCTAGCGGTGGCCTACGAGCAGTACTTC.

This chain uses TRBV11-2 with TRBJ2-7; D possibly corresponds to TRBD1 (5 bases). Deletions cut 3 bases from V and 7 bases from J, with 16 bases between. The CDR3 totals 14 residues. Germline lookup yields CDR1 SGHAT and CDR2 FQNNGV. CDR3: CASSFSKRGWEQYF. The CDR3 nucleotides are TGTGCCAGCAGCTTTTCCAAAAGGGGCTGGGAGCAGTACTTC.

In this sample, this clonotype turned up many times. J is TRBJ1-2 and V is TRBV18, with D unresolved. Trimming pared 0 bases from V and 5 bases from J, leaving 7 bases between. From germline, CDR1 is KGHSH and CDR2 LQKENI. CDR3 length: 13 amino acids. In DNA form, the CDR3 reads TGTGCCAGCTCACCACCAGGTCGGTATGGCTACACCTTC. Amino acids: CASSPPGRYGYTF.

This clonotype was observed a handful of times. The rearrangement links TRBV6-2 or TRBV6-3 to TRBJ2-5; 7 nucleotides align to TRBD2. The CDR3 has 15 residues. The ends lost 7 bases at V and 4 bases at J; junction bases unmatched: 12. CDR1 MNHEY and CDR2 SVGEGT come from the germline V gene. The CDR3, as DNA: TGTGCCAGCAAGTCACGTTTTGGGGGGGTAGAGACCCAGTACTTC. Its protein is CASKSRFGGVETQYF.

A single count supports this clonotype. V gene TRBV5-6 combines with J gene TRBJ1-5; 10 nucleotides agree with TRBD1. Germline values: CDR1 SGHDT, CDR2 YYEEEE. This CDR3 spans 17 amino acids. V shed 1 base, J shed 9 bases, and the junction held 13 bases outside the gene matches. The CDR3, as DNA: TGTGCCAGCAGCTTGCCTGGGACAGGGGACCCGTGTAGGCCCCAGCATTTT. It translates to CASSLPGTGDPCRPQHF.

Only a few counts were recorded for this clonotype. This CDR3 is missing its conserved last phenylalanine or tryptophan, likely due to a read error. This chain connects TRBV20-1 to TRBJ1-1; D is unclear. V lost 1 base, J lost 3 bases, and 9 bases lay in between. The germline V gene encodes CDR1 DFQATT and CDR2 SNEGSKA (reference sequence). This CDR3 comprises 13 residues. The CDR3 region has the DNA TGCAGTGCTAGAGGGAATTACGACACTGAAGCTTTCCTT. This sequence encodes CSARGNYDTEAFL.

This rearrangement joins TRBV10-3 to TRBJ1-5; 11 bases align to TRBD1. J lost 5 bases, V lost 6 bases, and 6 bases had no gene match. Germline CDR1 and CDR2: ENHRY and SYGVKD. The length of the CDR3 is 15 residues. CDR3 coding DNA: TGTGCCATCAGATCGGACAGGGGGCGAGATCAGCCCCAGCATTTT. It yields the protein CAIRSDRGRDQPQHF.

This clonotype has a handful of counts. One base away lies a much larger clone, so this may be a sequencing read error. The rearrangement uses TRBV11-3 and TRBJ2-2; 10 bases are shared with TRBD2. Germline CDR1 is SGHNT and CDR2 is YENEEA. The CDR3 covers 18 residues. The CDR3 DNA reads TGTGCCAGCAGCGTCGGGAATATAGCGGGGGGAAACACCGAGGAGCTGTTTTTT. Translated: CASSVGNIAGGNTEELFF.

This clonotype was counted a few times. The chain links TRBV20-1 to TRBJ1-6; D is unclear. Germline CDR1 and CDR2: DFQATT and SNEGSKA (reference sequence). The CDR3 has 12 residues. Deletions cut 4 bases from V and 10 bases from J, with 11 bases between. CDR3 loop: CSAKDLGSPLHF. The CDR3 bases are TGCAGTGCTAAGGATTTGGGCTCACCCCTCCACTTT.

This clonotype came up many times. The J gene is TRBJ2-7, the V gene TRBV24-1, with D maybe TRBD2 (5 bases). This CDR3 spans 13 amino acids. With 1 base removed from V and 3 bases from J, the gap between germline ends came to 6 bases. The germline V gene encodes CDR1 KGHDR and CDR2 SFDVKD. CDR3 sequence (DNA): TGTGCCACCAGTGATTTAACTAGCTACGAGCAGTACTTC. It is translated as CATSDLTSYEQYF.

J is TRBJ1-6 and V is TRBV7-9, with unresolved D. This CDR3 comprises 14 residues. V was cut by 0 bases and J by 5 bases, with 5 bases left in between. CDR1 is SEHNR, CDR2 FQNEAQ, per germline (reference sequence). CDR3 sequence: CASSLAGDNSPLHF. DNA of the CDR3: TGTGCCAGCAGCTTAGCTGGGGATAATTCACCCCTCCACTTT.

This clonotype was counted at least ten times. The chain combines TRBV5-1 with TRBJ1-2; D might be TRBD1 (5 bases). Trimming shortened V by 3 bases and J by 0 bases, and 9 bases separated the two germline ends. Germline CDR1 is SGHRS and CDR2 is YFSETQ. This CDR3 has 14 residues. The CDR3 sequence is CASSSGPSNYGYTF. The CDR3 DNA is TGCGCCAGCAGCTCAGGGCCTTCTAACTATGGCTACACCTTC. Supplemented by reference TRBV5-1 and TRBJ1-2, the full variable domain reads KAGVTQTPRYLIKTRGQQVTLSCSPISGHRSVSWYQQTPGQGLQFLFEYFSETQRNKGNFPGRFSGRQFSNSRSEMNVSTLELGDSALYLCASSSGPSNYGYTFGSGTRLTVV.